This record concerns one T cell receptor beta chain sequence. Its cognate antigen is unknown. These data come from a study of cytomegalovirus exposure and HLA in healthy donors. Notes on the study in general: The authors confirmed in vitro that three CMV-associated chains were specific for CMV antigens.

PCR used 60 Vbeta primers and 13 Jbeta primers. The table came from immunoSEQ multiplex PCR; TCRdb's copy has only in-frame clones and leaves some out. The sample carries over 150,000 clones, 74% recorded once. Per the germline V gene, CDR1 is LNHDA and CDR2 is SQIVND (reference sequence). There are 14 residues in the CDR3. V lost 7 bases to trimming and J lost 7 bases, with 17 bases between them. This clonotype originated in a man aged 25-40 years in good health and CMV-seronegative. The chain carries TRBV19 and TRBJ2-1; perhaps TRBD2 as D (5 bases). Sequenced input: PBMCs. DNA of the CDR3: TGTGCCAGTAACTCTGGGAGTGTACAGAATGAGCAGTTCTTC. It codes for CASNSGSVQNEQFF.